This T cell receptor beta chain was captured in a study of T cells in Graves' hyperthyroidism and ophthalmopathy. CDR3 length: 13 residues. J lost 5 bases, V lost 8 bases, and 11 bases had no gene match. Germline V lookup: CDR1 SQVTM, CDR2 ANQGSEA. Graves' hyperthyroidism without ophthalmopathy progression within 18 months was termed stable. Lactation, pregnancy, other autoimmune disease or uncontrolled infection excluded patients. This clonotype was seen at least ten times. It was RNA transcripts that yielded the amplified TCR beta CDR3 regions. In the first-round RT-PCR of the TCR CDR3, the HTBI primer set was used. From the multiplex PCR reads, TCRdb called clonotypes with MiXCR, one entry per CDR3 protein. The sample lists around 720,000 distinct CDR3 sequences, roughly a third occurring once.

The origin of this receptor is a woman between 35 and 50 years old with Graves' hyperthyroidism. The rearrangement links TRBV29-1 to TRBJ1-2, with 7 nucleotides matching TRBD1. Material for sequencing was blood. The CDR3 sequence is CSIKARDSYGYTF. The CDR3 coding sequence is TGCAGCATAAAGGCCCGGGACAGTTATGGCTACACCTTC.